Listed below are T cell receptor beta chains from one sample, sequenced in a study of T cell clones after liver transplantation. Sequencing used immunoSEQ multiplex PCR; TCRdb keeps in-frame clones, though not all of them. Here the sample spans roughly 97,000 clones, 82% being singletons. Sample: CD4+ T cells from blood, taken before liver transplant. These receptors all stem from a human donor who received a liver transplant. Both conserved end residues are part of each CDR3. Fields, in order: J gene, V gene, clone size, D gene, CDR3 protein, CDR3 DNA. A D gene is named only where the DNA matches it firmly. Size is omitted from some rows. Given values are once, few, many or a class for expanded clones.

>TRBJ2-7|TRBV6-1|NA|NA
CASSEAKGPRPVYEQYF
TGTGCCAGCAGTGAAGCGAAGGGACCGAGACCAGTCTACGAGCAGTACTTC
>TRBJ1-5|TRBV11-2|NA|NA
CASSASPSLNRNQPQHF
TGTGCCAGCAGCGCAAGCCCGAGCCTAAATCGCAATCAGCCCCAGCATTTT
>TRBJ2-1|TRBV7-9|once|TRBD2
CASTNLAPGAGGPRYEQFF
TGTGCCAGCACCAACCTCGCGCCGGGAGCGGGAGGGCCTCGGTATGAGCAGTTCTTC
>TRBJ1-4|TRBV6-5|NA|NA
CASSLTPQGEKLFF
TGTGCCAGCAGTTTGACCCCTCAGGGTGAAAAACTGTTTTTT
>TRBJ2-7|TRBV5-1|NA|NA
CASSLAGVVREQYF
TGCGCCAGCAGCTTGGCAGGGGTGGTGCGAGAGCAGTACTTC
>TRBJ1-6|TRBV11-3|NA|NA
CASSSGRSNSPLHF
TGTGCCAGCAGCTCGGGACGAAGTAATTCACCCCTCCACTTT
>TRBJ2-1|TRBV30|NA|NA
CAWNGGMRGEQFF
TGTGCCTGGAATGGCGGGATGAGGGGTGAGCAGTTCTTC
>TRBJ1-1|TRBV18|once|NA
CASSRDRLNTEAFF
TGTGCCAGCTCACGGGACCGATTGAACACTGAAGCTTTCTTT
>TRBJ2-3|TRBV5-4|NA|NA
CASSRQNIFGTDTQYF
TGTGCCAGCAGCCGACAGAATATCTTCGGAACAGATACGCAGTATTTT
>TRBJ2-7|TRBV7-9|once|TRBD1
CASSLWDSSSYEQYF
TGTGCCAGCAGCTTATGGGACAGCAGCTCCTACGAGCAGTACTTC
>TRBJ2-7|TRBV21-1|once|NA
CASSKGTGEGDEQYF
TGTGCCAGCAGCAAAGGGACAGGGGAGGGCGACGAGCAGTACTTC
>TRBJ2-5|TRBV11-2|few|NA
CASSPGNGVTQYF
TGTGCCAGCAGCCCTGGCAACGGAGTCACCCAGTACTTC
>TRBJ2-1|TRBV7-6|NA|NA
CASSSPGRRDEQFF
TGTGCCAGCAGCTCCCCTGGGAGGAGGGATGAGCAGTTCTTC
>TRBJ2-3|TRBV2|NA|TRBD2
CASWGRGNTDTQYF
TGTGCCAGTTGGGGGAGGGGTAACACAGATACGCAGTATTTT
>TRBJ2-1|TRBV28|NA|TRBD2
CASRPTSGSYNEQFF
TGTGCCAGCAGGCCGACTAGCGGGAGTTACAATGAGCAGTTCTTC
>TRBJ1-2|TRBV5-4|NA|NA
CASTKSGWEGQNYGYTF
TGTGCCAGCACCAAGTCGGGGTGGGAGGGCCAGAACTATGGCTACACCTTC
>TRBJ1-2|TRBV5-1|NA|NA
CASSLQSNYGYTF
TGCGCCAGCAGCTTACAGTCCAACTATGGCTACACCTTC
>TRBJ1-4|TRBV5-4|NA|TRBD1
CASRSTPGQGGEKLFF
TGTGCCAGCAGATCCACCCCCGGACAGGGAGGAGAAAAACTGTTTTTT
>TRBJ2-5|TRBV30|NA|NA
CAWSVGQKIQETQYF
TGTGCCTGGAGTGTAGGCCAGAAAATCCAAGAGACCCAGTACTTC
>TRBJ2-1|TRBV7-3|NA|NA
CASSFLGPVGSYNEQFF
TGTGCCAGCAGCTTCCTCGGCCCCGTGGGGTCCTACAATGAGCAGTTCTTC
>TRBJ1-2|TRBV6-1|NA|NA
CASSEGAVSLYGYTF
TGTGCCAGCAGTGAAGGCGCCGTCTCCCTCTATGGCTACACCTTC
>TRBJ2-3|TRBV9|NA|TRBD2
CASSVGSSGIFTDTQYF
TGTGCCAGCAGCGTAGGCTCTAGCGGCATCTTCACAGATACGCAGTATTTT
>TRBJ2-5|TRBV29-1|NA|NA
CSVGRTQETQYF
TGCAGCGTAGGACGTACCCAAGAGACCCAGTACTTC
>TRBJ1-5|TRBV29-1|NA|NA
CSVEEGKDYSNQPQHF
TGCAGCGTTGAAGAAGGTAAAGACTATAGCAATCAGCCCCAGCATTTT
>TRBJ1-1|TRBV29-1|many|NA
CSVDSGSLNEAFF
TGCAGCGTTGATTCTGGCAGTTTGAACGAAGCTTTCTTT
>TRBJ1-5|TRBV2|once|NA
CASSEVGGSRPYSNQPQHF
TGTGCCAGCAGTGAAGTGGGCGGTTCCAGGCCGTATAGCAATCAGCCCCAGCATTTT
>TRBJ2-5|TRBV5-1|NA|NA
CASSLAGGGETQYF
TGCGCCAGCAGCTTGGCCGGGGGCGGAGAGACCCAGTACTTC
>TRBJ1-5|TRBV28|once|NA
CASSLGTQPQHF
TGTGCCAGCAGTTTAGGAACTCAACCCCAGCATTTT
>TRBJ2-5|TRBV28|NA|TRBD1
CASRWDRPQETQYF
TGTGCCAGCAGATGGGACAGGCCCCAAGAGACCCAGTACTTC
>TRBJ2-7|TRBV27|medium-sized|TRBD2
CASSPLRTSGAGEEQYF
TGTGCCAGCAGCCCTCTCCGGACTAGCGGGGCTGGAGAAGAGCAGTACTTC
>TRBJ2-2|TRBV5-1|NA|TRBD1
CASSLGDRERELFF
TGCGCCAGCAGCTTGGGGGACAGGGAGCGGGAGCTGTTTTTT
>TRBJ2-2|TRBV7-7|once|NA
CASSLQAPGELFF
TGTGCCAGCAGCTTACAGGCTCCCGGGGAGCTGTTTTTT
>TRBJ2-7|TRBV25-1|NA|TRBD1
CASGQGGISYEQYF
TGTGCCAGCGGACAGGGGGGGATCTCCTACGAGCAGTACTTC
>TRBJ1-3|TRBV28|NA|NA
CASSSASSFHTIYF
TGTGCCAGCAGTTCTGCCTCCTCCTTCCACACCATATATTTT
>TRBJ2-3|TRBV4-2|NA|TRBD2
CASSQDFGGSGGGDTQYF
TGTGCCAGCAGCCAAGATTTTGGTGGTAGCGGGGGTGGAGATACGCAGTATTTT
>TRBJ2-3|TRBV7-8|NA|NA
CASSSTGNTDTQYF
TGTGCCAGCAGCTCGACCGGGAACACAGATACGCAGTATTTT
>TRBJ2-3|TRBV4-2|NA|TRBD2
CASSQKPRLAGGIDTQYF
TGTGCCAGCAGCCAAAAACCCCGACTAGCGGGAGGCATAGATACGCAGTATTTT
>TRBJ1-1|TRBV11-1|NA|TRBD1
CASSVPRTGVVHPEAFF
TGTGCCAGCAGCGTCCCGAGGACAGGGGTTGTTCACCCTGAAGCTTTCTTT
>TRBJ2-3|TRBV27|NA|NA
CASSLVLQDTQYF
TGTGCCAGCAGTTTAGTACTACAAGATACGCAGTATTTT
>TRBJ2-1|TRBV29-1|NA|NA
CSAAHSWDEQFF
TGCAGCGCCGCTCATAGTTGGGATGAGCAGTTCTTC
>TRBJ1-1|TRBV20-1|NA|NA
CSASVAEAFF
TGCAGTGCTAGCGTAGCTGAAGCTTTCTTT